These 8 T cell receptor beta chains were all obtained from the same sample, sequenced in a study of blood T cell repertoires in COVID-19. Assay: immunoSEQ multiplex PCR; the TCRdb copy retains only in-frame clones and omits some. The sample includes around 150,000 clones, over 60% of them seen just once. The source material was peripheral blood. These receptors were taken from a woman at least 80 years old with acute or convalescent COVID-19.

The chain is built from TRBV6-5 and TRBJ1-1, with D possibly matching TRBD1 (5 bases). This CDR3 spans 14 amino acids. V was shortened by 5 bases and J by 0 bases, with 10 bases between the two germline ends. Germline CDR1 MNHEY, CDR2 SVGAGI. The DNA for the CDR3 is TGTGCCAGCAGTCATGACAGCCTGAACACTGAAGCTTTCTTT. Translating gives CASSHDSLNTEAFF.

In DNA form, the CDR3 reads TGTGCCAGCCGAGACAGATCGGCTAATGAAAAACTGTTTTTT. Encoded protein: CASRDRSANEKLFF. The chain has TRBV6-5 and TRBJ1-4, with D possibly matching TRBD1 (5 bases). The germline V gene encodes CDR1 MNHEY and CDR2 SVGAGI. Trimming pared 8 bases from V and 3 bases from J, leaving 13 bases between. The length of the CDR3 is 14 residues.

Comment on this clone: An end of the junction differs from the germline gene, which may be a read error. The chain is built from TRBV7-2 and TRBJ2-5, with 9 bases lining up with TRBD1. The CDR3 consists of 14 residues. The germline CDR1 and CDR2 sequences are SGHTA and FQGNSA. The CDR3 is CASSHTPPGQGMDF. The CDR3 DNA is TGTGCCAGCAGTCACACCCCTCCGGGACAGGGCATGGACTTC. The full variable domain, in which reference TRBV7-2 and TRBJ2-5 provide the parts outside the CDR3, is GAGVSQSPSNKVTEKGKDVELRCDPISGHTALYWYRQSLGQGLEFLIYFQGNSAPDKSGLPSDRFSAERTGGSVSTLTIQRTQQEDSAVYLCASSHTPPGQGMDFGPGTRLLVL.

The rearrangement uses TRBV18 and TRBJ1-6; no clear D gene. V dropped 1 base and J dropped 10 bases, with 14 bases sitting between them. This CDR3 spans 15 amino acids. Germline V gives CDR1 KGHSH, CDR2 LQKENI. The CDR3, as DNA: TGTGCCAGCTCACCACTCGGGGAAGGGTCGTCACCCCTCCACTTT. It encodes CASSPLGEGSSPLHF.

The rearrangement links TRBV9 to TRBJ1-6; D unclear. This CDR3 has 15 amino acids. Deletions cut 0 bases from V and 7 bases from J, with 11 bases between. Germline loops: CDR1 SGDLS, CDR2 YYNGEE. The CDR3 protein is CASSVGGSGNSPLHF. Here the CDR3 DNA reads TGTGCCAGCAGCGTAGGAGGTAGCGGAAATTCACCCCTCCACTTT.

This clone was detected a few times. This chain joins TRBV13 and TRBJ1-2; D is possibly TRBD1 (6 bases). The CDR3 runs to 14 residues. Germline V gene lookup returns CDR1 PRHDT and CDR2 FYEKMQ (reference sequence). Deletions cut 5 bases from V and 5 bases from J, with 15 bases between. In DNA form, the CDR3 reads TGTGCCAGCAGCCCCAGGACAGTCTTTTATGGCTACACCTTC. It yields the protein CASSPRTVFYGYTF.

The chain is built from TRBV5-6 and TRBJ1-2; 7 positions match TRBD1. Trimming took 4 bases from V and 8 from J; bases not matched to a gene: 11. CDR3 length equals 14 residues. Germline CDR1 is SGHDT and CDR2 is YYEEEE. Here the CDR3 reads CASSPVRGGGGYTF. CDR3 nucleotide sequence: TGTGCCAGCAGCCCCGTACGAGGGGGCGGCGGCTACACCTTC.

The CDR3 nucleotides are TGCGCCAGCAGCTTGGGGGCAGTCTCAAGACTACGGGCTACCGAGCAGTACTTC. This sequence encodes CASSLGAVSRLRATEQYF. The chain joins TRBV5-1 to TRBJ2-7, with a weak D call TRBD2 (5 bases). CDR3 length equals 18 residues. The germline gives CDR1 SGHRS, CDR2 YFSETQ. With 0 bases removed from V and 6 bases from J, the gap between germline ends came to 25 bases. Full variable domain (remainder filled in from reference TRBV5-1 and TRBJ2-7): KAGVTQTPRYLIKTRGQQVTLSCSPISGHRSVSWYQQTPGQGLQFLFEYFSETQRNKGNFPGRFSGRQFSNSRSEMNVSTLELGDSALYLCASSLGAVSRLRATEQYFGPGTRLTVT.